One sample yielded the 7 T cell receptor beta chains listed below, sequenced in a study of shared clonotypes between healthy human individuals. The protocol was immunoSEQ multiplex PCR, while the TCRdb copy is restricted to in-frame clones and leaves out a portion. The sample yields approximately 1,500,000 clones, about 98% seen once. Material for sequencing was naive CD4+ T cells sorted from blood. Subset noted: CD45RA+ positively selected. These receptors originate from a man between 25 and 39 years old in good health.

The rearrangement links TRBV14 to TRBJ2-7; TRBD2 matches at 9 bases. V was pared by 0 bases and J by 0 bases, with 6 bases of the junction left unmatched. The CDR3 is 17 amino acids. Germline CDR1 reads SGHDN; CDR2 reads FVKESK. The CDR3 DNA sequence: TGTGCCAGCAGCCAAGAGGTTCTAGCGGGACACTCCTACGAGCAGTACTTC. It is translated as CASSQEVLAGHSYEQYF. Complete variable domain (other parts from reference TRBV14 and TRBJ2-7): EAGVTQFPSHSVIEKGQTVTLRCDPISGHDNLYWYRRVMGKEIKFLLHFVKESKQDESGMPNNRFLAERTGGTYSTLKVQPAELEDSGVYFCASSQEVLAGHSYEQYFGPGTRLTVT.

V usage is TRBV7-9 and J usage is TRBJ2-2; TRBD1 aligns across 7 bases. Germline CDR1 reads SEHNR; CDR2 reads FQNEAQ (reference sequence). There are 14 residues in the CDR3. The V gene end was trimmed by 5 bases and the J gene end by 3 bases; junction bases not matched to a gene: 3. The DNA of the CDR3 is TGTGCCAGCAGCCAGACAGGGTACACCGGGGAGCTGTTTTTT. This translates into CASSQTGYTGELFF.

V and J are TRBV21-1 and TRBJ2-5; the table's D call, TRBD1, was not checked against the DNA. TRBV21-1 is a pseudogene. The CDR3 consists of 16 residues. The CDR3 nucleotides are TGTGCCAGCAGCAGCAACAGGGTTGGGGGTCAAGAGACCCAGTACTTC. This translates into CASSSNRVGGQETQYF.

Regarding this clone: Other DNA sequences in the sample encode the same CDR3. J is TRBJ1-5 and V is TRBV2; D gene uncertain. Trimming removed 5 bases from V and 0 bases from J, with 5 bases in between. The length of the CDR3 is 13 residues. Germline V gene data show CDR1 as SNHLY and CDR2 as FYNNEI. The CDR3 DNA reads TGTGCCAGCAGTCGGTATAGCAATCAGCCCCAGCATTTT. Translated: CASSRYSNQPQHF.

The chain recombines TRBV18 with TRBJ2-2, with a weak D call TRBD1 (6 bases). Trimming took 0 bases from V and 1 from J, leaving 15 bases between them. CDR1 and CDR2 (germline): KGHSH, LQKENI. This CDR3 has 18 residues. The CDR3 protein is CASSPPLPRGQNTGELFF. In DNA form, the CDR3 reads TGTGCCAGCTCACCACCGCTCCCCCGGGGACAGAACACCGGGGAGCTGTTTTTT.

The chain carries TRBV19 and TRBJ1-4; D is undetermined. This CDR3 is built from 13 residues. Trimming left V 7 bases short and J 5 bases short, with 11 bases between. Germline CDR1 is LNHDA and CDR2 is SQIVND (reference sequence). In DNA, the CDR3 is TGTGCCAGTAAGGCCGGCAGAAATGAAAAACTGTTTTTT. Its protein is CASKAGRNEKLFF.

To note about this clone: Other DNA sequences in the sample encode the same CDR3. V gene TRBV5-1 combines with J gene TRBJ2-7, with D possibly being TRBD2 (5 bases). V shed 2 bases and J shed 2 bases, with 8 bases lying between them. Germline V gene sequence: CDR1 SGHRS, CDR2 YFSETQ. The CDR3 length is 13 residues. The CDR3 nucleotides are TGCGCCAGCAGCTTAGCGGATACCTACGAGCAGTACTTC. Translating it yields CASSLADTYEQYF.